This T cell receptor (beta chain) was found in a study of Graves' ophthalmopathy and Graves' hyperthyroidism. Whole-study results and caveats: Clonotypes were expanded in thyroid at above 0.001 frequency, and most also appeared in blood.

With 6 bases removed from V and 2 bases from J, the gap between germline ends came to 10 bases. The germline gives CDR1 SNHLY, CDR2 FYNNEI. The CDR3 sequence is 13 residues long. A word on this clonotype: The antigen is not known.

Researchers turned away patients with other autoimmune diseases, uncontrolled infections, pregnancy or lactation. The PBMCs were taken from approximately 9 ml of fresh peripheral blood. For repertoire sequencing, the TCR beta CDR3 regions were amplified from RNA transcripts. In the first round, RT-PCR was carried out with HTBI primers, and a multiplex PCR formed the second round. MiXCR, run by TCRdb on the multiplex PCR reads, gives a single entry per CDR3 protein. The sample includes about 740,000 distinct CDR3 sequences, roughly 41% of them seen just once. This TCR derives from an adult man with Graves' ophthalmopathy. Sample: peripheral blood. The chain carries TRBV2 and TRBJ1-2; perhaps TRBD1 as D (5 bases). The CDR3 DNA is TGTGCCAGCAGAATGACAGAAAACTATGGCTACACCTTC. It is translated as CASRMTENYGYTF.